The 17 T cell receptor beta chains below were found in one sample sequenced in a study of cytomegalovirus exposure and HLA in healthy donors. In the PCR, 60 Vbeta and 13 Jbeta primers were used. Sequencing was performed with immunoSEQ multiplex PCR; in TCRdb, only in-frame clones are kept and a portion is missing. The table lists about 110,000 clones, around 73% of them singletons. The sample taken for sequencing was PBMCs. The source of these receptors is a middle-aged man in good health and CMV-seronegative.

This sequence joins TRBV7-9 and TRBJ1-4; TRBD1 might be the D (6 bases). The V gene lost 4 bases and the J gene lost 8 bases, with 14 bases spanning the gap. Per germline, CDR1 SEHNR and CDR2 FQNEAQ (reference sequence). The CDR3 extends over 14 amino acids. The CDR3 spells CASSSPGTKEKLFF. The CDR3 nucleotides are TGTGCCAGCAGCTCACCCGGGACAAAAGAAAAACTGTTTTTT.

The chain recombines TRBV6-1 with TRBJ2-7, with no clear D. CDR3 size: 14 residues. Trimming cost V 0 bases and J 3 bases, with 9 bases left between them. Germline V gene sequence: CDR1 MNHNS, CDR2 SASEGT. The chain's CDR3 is CASSEAQPDYEQYF. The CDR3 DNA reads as TGTGCCAGCAGTGAAGCACAGCCGGACTACGAGCAGTACTTC.

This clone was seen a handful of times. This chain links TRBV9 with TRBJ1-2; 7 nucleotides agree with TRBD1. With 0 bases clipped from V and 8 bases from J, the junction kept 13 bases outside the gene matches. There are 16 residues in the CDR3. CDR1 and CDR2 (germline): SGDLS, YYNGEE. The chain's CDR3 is CASSVDGTAEEGGYTF. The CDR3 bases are TGTGCCAGCAGCGTAGATGGGACAGCAGAAGAAGGGGGCTACACCTTC.

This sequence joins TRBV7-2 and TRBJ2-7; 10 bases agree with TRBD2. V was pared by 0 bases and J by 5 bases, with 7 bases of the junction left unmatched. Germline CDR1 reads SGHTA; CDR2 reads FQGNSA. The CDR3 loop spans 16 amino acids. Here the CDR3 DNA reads TGTGCCAGCAGCTTAGCGGGCGCTAGCGGGGGCCACGAGCAGTACTTC. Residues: CASSLAGASGGHEQYF.

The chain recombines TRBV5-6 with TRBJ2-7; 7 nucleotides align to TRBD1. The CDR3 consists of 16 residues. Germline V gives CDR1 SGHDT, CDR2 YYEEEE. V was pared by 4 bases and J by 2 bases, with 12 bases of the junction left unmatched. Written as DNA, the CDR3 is TGTGCCAGCAGCAACCCCCGGGACAGTCGGGCCTACGAGCAGTACTTC. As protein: CASSNPRDSRAYEQYF.

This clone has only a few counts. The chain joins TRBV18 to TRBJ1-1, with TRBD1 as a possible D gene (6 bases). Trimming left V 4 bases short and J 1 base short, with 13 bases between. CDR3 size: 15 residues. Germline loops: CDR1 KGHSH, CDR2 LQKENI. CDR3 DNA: TGTGCCAGCTCACACGAACAGGGATCGAACACTGAAGCTTTCTTT. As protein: CASSHEQGSNTEAFF.

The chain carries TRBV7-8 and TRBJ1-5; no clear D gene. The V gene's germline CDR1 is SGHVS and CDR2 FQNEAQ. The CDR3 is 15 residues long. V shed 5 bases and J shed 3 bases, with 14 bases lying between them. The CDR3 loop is CASSPVRGTNQPQHF. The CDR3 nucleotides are TGTGCCAGCAGCCCCGTACGGGGAACCAATCAGCCCCAGCATTTT.

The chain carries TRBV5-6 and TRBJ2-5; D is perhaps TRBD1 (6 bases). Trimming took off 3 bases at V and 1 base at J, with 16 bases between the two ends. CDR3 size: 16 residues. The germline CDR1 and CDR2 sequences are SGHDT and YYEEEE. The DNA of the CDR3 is TGTGCCAGCAGCTCATTCAAGCAGGGGTTCCAAGAGACCCAGTACTTC. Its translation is CASSSFKQGFQETQYF. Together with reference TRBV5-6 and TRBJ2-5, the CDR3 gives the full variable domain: DAGVTQSPTHLIKTRGQQVTLRCSPKSGHDTVSWYQQALGQGPQFIFQYYEEEERQRGNFPDRFSGHQFPNYSSELNVNALLLGDSALYLCASSSFKQGFQETQYFGPGTRLLVL.

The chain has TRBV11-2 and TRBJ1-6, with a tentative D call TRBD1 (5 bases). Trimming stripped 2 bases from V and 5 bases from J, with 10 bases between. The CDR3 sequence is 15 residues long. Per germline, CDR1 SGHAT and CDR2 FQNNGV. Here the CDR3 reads CASSLLDIDNSPLHF. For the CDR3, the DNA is TGTGCCAGCAGCTTACTGGACATCGATAATTCACCCCTCCACTTT.

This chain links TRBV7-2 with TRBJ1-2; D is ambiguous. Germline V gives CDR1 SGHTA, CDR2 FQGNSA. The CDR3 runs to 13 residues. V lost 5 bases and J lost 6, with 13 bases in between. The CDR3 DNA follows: TGTGCCAGCAGCCTAAGCCTCAGGAATGGCTACACCTTC. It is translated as CASSLSLRNGYTF.

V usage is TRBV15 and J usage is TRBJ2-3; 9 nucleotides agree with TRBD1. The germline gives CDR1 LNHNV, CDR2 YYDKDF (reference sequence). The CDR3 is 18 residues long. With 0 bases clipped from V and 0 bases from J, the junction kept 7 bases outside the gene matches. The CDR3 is CATSREITGGYSTDTQYF. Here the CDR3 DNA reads TGTGCCACCAGCAGAGAAATTACAGGGGGCTATAGCACAGATACGCAGTATTTT.

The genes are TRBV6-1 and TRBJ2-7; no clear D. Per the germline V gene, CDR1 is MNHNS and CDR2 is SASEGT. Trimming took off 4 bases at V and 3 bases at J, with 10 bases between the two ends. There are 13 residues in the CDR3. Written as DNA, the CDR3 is TGTGCCAGCAGTGTCAATTTCGGCTACGAGCAGTACTTC. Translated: CASSVNFGYEQYF.

CDR3 sequence reads: CASSSLFEAFF. CDR3 coding DNA: TGTGCCAGCAGCTCCTTATTTGAAGCTTTCTTT. The rearrangement links TRBV7-8 to TRBJ1-1, with D unresolved. This CDR3 comprises 11 residues. Germline assignment: CDR1 SGHVS and CDR2 FQNEAQ. Trimming left V 4 bases short and J 7 bases short, with 7 bases between.

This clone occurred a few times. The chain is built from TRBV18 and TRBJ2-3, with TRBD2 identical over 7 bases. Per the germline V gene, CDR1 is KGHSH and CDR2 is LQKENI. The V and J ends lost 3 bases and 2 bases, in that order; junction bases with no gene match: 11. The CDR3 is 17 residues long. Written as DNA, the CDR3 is TGTGCCAGCTCACCCTCGACGGGGGGTTATGACACAGATACGCAGTATTTT. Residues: CASSPSTGGYDTDTQYF. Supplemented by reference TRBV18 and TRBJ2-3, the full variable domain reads NAGVMQNPRHLVRRRGQEARLRCSPMKGHSHVYWYRQLPEEGLKFMVYLQKENIIDESGMPKERFSAEFPKEGPSILRIQQVVRGDSAAYFCASSPSTGGYDTDTQYFGPGTRLTVL.

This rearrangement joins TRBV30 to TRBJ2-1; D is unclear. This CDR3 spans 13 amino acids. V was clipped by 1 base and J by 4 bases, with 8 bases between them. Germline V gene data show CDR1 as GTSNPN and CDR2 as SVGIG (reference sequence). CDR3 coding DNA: TGTGCCTGGAGTGGAGGTCTATACAATGAGCAGTTCTTC. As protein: CAWSGGLYNEQFF.

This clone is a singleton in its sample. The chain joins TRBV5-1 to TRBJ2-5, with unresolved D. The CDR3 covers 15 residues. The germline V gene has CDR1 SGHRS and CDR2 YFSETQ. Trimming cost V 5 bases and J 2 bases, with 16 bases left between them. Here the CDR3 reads CASSPTGLEQETQYF. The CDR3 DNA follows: TGCGCCAGCAGTCCCACCGGTCTTGAACAAGAGACCCAGTACTTC.

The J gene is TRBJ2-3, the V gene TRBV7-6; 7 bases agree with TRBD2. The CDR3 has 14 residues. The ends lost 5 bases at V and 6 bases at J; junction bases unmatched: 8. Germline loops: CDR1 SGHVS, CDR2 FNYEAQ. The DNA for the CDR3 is TGTGCCAGCAGCCCCACGGGGGGTAGGGATACGCAGTATTTT. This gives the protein CASSPTGGRDTQYF. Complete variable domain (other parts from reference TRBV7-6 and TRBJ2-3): GAGVSQSPRYKVTKRGQDVALRCDPISGHVSLYWYRQALGQGPEFLTYFNYEAQQDKSGLPNDRFSAERPEGSISTLTIQRTEQRDSAMYRCASSPTGGRDTQYFGPGTRLTVL.